The 14 T cell receptor beta chains below all came from one sample that was sequenced in a study of neurological immune-mediated disorders. Each CDR3 protein gets one entry after TCRdb re-called the 5' RACE reads with MiXCR. The table includes more than 50,000 distinct CDR3 sequences, less than 25% detected once. This sample's time point: technical triplicate 2. The specimen sequenced was PBMCs. The receptors were gathered from a man aged 55 to 70 with HTLV-1-associated myelopathy (HAM/TSP).

At least ten counts were recorded for this clonotype. V usage is TRBV29-1 and J usage is TRBJ2-1; D gene uncertain. The CDR3 sequence is 12 residues long. Trimming shortened V by 3 bases and J by 2 bases, and 5 bases separated the two germline ends. The germline V gene encodes CDR1 SQVTM and CDR2 ANQGSEA. CDR3 sequence reads: CSVDGTYNEQFF. As DNA, the CDR3 is TGCAGCGTTGATGGTACCTACAATGAGCAGTTCTTC.

This clonotype was detected once. The chain joins TRBV7-2 to TRBJ2-6; D gene ambiguous. The germline gives CDR1 SGHTA, CDR2 FQGNSA. CDR3 length equals 13 residues. Trimming stripped 1 base from V and 5 bases from J, with 3 bases between. CDR3 bases: TGTGCCAGCAGCTTAGATAGGGCCAACGTCCTGACTTTC. Its protein product is CASSLDRANVLTF. The variable domain in full, completed from reference TRBV7-2 and TRBJ2-6, reads GAGVSQSPSNKVTEKGKDVELRCDPISGHTALYWYRQSLGQGLEFLIYFQGNSAPDKSGLPSDRFSAERTGGSVSTLTIQRTQQEDSAVYLCASSLDRANVLTFGAGSRLTVL.

This clonotype was recorded many times. This chain links TRBV7-3 with TRBJ1-4, with D unclear. V gave up 5 bases and J gave up 8 bases, with 21 bases separating them. Germline lookup yields CDR1 SGHTA and CDR2 FQGTGA. The length of the CDR3 is 16 residues. The CDR3 nucleotides are TGTGCCAGCAGCCCCCCGAATGGCGTAGGTCAGGAAAAACTGTTTTTT. This translates into CASSPPNGVGQEKLFF.

Details on this clonotype: The CDR3 does not close with the conserved phenylalanine or tryptophan, likely indicating a read error. CDR3 protein: CSARDARNEQYL. The CDR3 coding sequence is TGCAGTGCTAGAGATGCCAGAAACGAGCAGTACCTC. The J gene is TRBJ2-7, the V gene TRBV20-1; D gene ambiguous. Germline-derived CDR1 and CDR2 are DFQATT and SNEGSKA (reference sequence). The CDR3 has 12 residues. The V end lost 0 bases, the J end lost 5 bases, and 8 bases lay between the germline ends.

The sample holds a few counts of this clonotype. The chain links TRBV20-1 to TRBJ2-1, with D tentatively TRBD2 (6 bases). Germline CDR1 DFQATT, CDR2 SNEGSKA (reference sequence). The CDR3 length is 16 residues. V shed 0 bases and J shed 4 bases, with 16 bases lying between them. CDR3 protein: CSARDLSSGIYNEQFF. DNA for the CDR3: TGCAGTGCTAGAGATCTGAGTAGCGGAATTTACAATGAGCAGTTCTTC.

This clonotype is medium-sized (0.01 to 0.1%) in the sample. The rearrangement joins TRBV20-1 to TRBJ2-5, with TRBD2 as a possible D gene (5 bases). Trimming removed 7 bases from V and 2 bases from J, with 14 bases in between. Germline CDR1 DFQATT, CDR2 SNEGSKA (reference sequence). The CDR3 is 13 amino acids. CDR3 loop: CSVDNGMQETQYF. The DNA for the CDR3 is TGCAGTGTAGATAACGGGATGCAAGAGACCCAGTACTTC.

This clonotype was seen many times. The J gene is TRBJ2-7, the V gene TRBV5-8; possibly TRBD2 for D (5 bases). The CDR3 loop spans 12 amino acids. Trimming removed 2 bases at V and 3 bases at J, with 6 bases between. CDR1 and CDR2 (germline): SGHTS, YDEGEE. The CDR3 DNA reads TGTGCCAGCAGCTTCGGGAACTACGAGCAGTACTTC. Its protein is CASSFGNYEQYF.

This clonotype was recorded many times. The chain links TRBV20-1 to TRBJ2-1, with 8 bases aligning to TRBD1. The CDR3 length is 14 residues. Trimming at V came to 4 bases and at J to 10 bases, leaving 12 bases not matched to a gene. The germline CDR1 and CDR2 sequences are DFQATT and SNEGSKA (reference sequence). The CDR3 coding sequence is TGCAGTGCTACCGACAGGGGTAGGAAGCGGGAGCAGTTCTTC. Residues: CSATDRGRKREQFF.

This chain links TRBV4-2 with TRBJ1-4; TRBD1 matches 7 bases. With V trimmed by 4 bases and J by 10 bases, 6 bases remained unmatched. The CDR3 totals 13 residues. CDR1 LGHNA and CDR2 YNFKEQ come from the germline V gene. Here the CDR3 DNA reads TGTGCCAGCAGCCTCGGACAGGACGGAAAACTGTTTTTT. This sequence encodes CASSLGQDGKLFF.

This chain links TRBV29-1 with TRBJ1-2; D not resolved. The germline CDR1 and CDR2 sequences are SQVTM and ANQGSEA. The V gene lost 4 bases and the J gene lost 3 bases, with 15 bases spanning the gap. CDR3 length: 14 residues. CDR3 amino acids: CSVVILGFDYGYTF. CDR3 DNA: TGCAGCGTTGTGATCCTAGGGTTCGACTATGGCTACACCTTC. Full variable domain (rest looked up from reference TRBV29-1 and TRBJ1-2): SAVISQKPSRDICQRGTSLTIQCQVDSQVTMMFWYRQQPGQSLTLIATANQGSEATYESGFVIDKFPISRPNLTFSTLTVSNMSPEDSSIYLCSVVILGFDYGYTFGSGTRLTVV.

V gene TRBV20-1 combines with J gene TRBJ2-3; the D gene is possibly TRBD2 (6 bases). CDR3 length equals 15 residues. Per the germline V gene, CDR1 is DFQATT and CDR2 is SNEGSKA (reference sequence). V was clipped by 1 base and J by 0 bases, with 11 bases between them. The CDR3 loop is CSARGQRASTDTQYF. The CDR3 bases are TGCAGTGCTAGAGGTCAGCGGGCTAGCACAGATACGCAGTATTTT.

This clonotype was found many times. This rearrangement joins TRBV12-3 or TRBV12-4 to TRBJ2-3, with D unresolved. The length of the CDR3 is 12 residues. The V end lost 3 bases, the J end lost 5 bases, and 6 bases lay between the germline ends. The DNA of the CDR3 is TGTGCCAGCAGTTTTCCCGGAGATACGCAGTATTTT. Protein product: CASSFPGDTQYF.

The table lists this clonotype with many counts. The chain links TRBV20-1 to TRBJ2-7, with D maybe TRBD2 (5 bases). From germline, CDR1 is DFQATT and CDR2 SNEGSKA (reference sequence). The V end was cut by 6 bases, the J end by 4 bases, with 19 bases between. The CDR3 totals 14 residues. As DNA, the CDR3 is TGCAGTGCCGGCTTTGGTAGCGCCACTTACGAGCAGTACTTC. This translates into CSAGFGSATYEQYF.

At least ten counts were recorded for this clonotype. This sequence joins TRBV18 and TRBJ2-1, with 7 bases identical to TRBD2. The germline V gene encodes CDR1 KGHSH and CDR2 LQKENI. The CDR3 runs to 16 residues. V lost 4 bases to trimming and J lost 2 bases; unmatched junction nucleotides: 8. The CDR3 DNA follows: TGTGCCAGCTCACGGGCTAGCGGTTCAACCTACAATGAGCAGTTCTTC. It codes for CASSRASGSTYNEQFF.